This T cell receptor (beta chain) came from a study of cytomegalovirus exposure and HLA in healthy donors. Study summary: A subsequent analysis stated that the 95 to 150 validation repertoires were run on the same platform as the roughly 670 first-cohort repertoires.

As for this clone: Its antigen is as yet unknown. Other nucleotide sequences in the sample specify the same CDR3.

Study conclusions and caveats: Among TCR beta chains, those listed as cytomegalovirus-associated numbered over 150. A few of the chains that were CMV-associated were confirmed in vitro to be specific for CMV antigens. Generally TCR sequences proved uncommon, though certain public TCRs appeared in numerous donors.

V lost 3 bases to trimming and J lost 2 bases; unmatched junction nucleotides: 2. The CDR3 is 14 residues long. Germline CDR1 KGHSH, CDR2 LQKENI. Method: immunoSEQ multiplex PCR; TCRdb's copy keeps in-frame clones and lacks some. The data show around 60,000 clones, with about 95% seen just once and more than 0.95% held by the top ten. The source of this sequence is a woman aged 18-29 years in good health and CMV-seronegative. The chain recombines TRBV18 with TRBJ2-7; the match to TRBD1 covers 9 bases. Sequenced input: PBMCs. The CDR3 region is CASSPGQGPYEQYF. CDR3 coding DNA: TGTGCCAGCTCACCTGGACAGGGGCCCTACGAGCAGTACTTC.